The 15 T cell receptor beta chains below all came from one sample that was sequenced in a study of T cell repertoires in cytomegalovirus infection. TCRdb re-derived calls from the reads in MiXCR, one entry per CDR3 protein. In the table there are roughly 230,000 distinct CDR3 sequences, 17% of which are singletons. The sequenced sample consisted of CD8+ T cells from PBMCs. These TCRs come from a human donor in good health (CMV status not recorded). Some clones in this sample may be carry-over from other donors' samples.

This clonotype has ten or more counts. Here the CDR3 DNA reads TGTGCCAGCAGCTTTGGAGCCACAACTAATGAAAAACTGTTTTTT. This codes for CASSFGATTNEKLFF. The chain recombines TRBV7-2 with TRBJ1-4; D call uncertain. Trimming took 3 bases from V and 0 from J, leaving 8 bases between them. The germline V gene has CDR1 SGHTA and CDR2 FQGNSA. This CDR3 region has 15 residues. Together with reference TRBV7-2 and TRBJ1-4, the CDR3 gives the full variable domain: GAGVSQSPSNKVTEKGKDVELRCDPISGHTALYWYRQSLGQGLEFLIYFQGNSAPDKSGLPSDRFSAERTGGSVSTLTIQRTQQEDSAVYLCASSFGATTNEKLFFGSGTQLSVL.

At least ten counts were recorded for this clonotype. V usage is TRBV14 and J usage is TRBJ2-3; perhaps D is TRBD1 or TRBD2 (5 bases each). V shed 1 base and J shed 5 bases, with 19 bases lying between them. CDR3 length: 17 amino acids. The V gene's germline CDR1 is SGHDN and CDR2 FVKESK. The CDR3 nucleotides are TGTGCCAGCAGCCAAGGTGGGACCAGTCCTTTTCGAGATACGCAGTATTTT. Translation gives CASSQGGTSPFRDTQYF.

Only a few counts were recorded for this clonotype. The J gene is TRBJ2-5, the V gene TRBV28, with D perhaps TRBD1 (5 bases). The CDR3 consists of 14 residues. With 7 bases removed from V and 5 bases from J, the gap between germline ends came to 17 bases. From germline, CDR1 is MDHEN and CDR2 SYDVKM. For the CDR3, the DNA is TGTGCCAGCACACCCCGGTCCCAGGGTGAGACCCAGTACTTC. Protein product: CASTPRSQGETQYF.

The chain employs TRBV27 and TRBJ2-7; no clear D. CDR1 is MNHEY and CDR2 is SMNVEV in the germline V gene (reference sequence). V lost 3 bases and J lost 3, with 15 bases in between. The CDR3 is 15 amino acids. CDR3: CASSFLGSLDYEQYF. Written as DNA, the CDR3 is TGTGCCAGCAGTTTTCTCGGCAGCCTAGACTACGAGCAGTACTTC.

The chain couples TRBV4-1 to TRBJ1-5; 9 bases agree with TRBD1. CDR3 length: 17 amino acids. CDR1 is MGHRA, CDR2 YSYEKL, per germline. Losses at the gene ends were 4 bases for V and 2 bases for J; bases not matched to a gene: 9. CDR3 residues: CASSPRTGVGGNQPQHF. For the CDR3, the DNA is TGCGCCAGCAGCCCGCGGACAGGGGTAGGGGGCAATCAGCCCCAGCATTTT.

In this sample, this clonotype turned up many times. The V gene is TRBV7-8, the J gene TRBJ2-2; D gene uncertain. V shed 3 bases and J shed 6 bases, with 11 bases lying between them. This CDR3 has 14 amino acids. Per the germline V gene, CDR1 is SGHVS and CDR2 is FQNEAQ. DNA for the CDR3: TGTGCCAGCAGCTTCTGGAATTGGGCCGGGGAGCTGTTTTTT. This encodes CASSFWNWAGELFF.

The V gene is TRBV7-9, the J gene TRBJ2-7; D could derive from TRBD1 or TRBD2 (6 bases each). V gave up 3 bases and J gave up 3 bases, with 15 bases separating them. The germline V gene encodes CDR1 SEHNR and CDR2 FQNEAQ (reference sequence). The CDR3 spans 15 residues. This chain's CDR3 is CASSFVSGGSYEQYF. Written as DNA, the CDR3 is TGTGCCAGCAGCTTCGTATCCGGGGGCAGCTACGAGCAGTACTTC. Looking up the rest from reference TRBV7-9 and TRBJ2-7 gives the full variable domain: DTGVSQNPRHKITKRGQNVTFRCDPISEHNRLYWYRQTLGQGPEFLTYFQNEAQLEKSRLLSDRFSAERPKGSFSTLEIQRTEQGDSAMYLCASSFVSGGSYEQYFGPGTRLTVT.

Only a few counts were recorded for this clonotype. The V and J genes are TRBV27 and TRBJ2-7; weak D call: TRBD1 (5 bases). The germline V gene encodes CDR1 MNHEY and CDR2 SMNVEV (reference sequence). CDR3 length: 14 amino acids. The V end was cut by 8 bases, the J end by 1 base, with 15 bases between. The CDR3 sequence: CASYGQDKSYEQYF. DNA for the CDR3: TGTGCCAGCTACGGGCAGGACAAATCCTACGAGCAGTACTTC.

This clonotype showed up just a few times. V gene TRBV2 combines with J gene TRBJ2-5; D may be TRBD1 (6 bases). The CDR3 has 17 amino acids. CDR1 SNHLY and CDR2 FYNNEI come from the germline V gene. V was trimmed by 5 bases and J by 1 base, leaving 20 bases between them. CDR3 sequence reads: CASSNRIRGYPQETQYF. The CDR3 DNA follows: TGTGCCAGCAGTAATCGCATAAGGGGGTACCCCCAAGAGACCCAGTACTTC.

This clonotype was picked up a small number of times. The V call is TRBV20-1, the J call TRBJ2-1; 9 bases agree with TRBD1. The V and J ends lost 0 bases and 4 bases, in that order; junction bases with no gene match: 4. Germline CDR1 and CDR2: DFQATT and SNEGSKA (reference sequence). This CDR3 contains 15 residues. In DNA, the CDR3 is TGCAGTGCTAGAGAGAGGGGGACAGGGTACAATGAGCAGTTCTTC. It translates to CSARERGTGYNEQFF.

This clonotype was seen only a few times. V and J are TRBV4-1 and TRBJ1-6; D call uncertain. Germline CDR1 is MGHRA and CDR2 is YSYEKL. The CDR3 sequence is 17 residues long. V lost 4 bases to trimming and J lost 7 bases, with 20 bases between them. In DNA form, the CDR3 reads TGCGCCAGCAGCCTGAAGTCGAATATAGAATTAAATTCACCCCTCCACTTT. This gives the protein CASSLKSNIELNSPLHF.

This clonotype occurred many times. The rearrangement joins TRBV12-3 or TRBV12-4 to TRBJ2-7; D is perhaps TRBD1 or TRBD2 (5 bases each). The CDR3 totals 16 residues. V lost 5 bases and J 2 bases, leaving 19 bases between the germline ends. CDR3 DNA sequence: TGTGCCAGCAGTCCCTATGTGGGGCCCGGGGCCTACGAGCAGTACTTC. The encoded protein is CASSPYVGPGAYEQYF.

This clonotype was counted only a few times. The chain is built from TRBV5-6 and TRBJ2-5, with D perhaps being TRBD1 or TRBD2 (5 bases each). The CDR3 is 13 residues long. CDR1 is SGHDT, CDR2 YYEEEE, per germline. V was clipped by 4 bases and J by 5 bases, with 12 bases between them. DNA of the CDR3: TGTGCCAGCAGCCCCCCCGAGGGGGAGACCCAGTACTTC. Encoded protein: CASSPPEGETQYF.

This sequence joins TRBV11-2 and TRBJ2-5; D not certain. The germline gives CDR1 SGHAT, CDR2 FQNNGV. The CDR3 length is 13 residues. The V end lost 0 bases, the J end lost 3 bases, and 5 bases lay between the germline ends. CDR3 amino acids: CASSLEWEETQYF. The CDR3, as DNA: TGTGCCAGCAGCTTAGAGTGGGAAGAGACCCAGTACTTC.

The chain carries TRBV7-9 and TRBJ2-5, with 7 bases matching TRBD2. V dropped 4 bases and J dropped 0; count of bases not matched to a gene: 8. The CDR3 is made up of 16 amino acids. Germline-derived CDR1 and CDR2 are SEHNR and FQNEAQ (reference sequence). CDR3 DNA: TGTGCCAGCAGCTACCGGGAGGAGGCGAACCAAGAGACCCAGTACTTC. Translation: CASSYREEANQETQYF.